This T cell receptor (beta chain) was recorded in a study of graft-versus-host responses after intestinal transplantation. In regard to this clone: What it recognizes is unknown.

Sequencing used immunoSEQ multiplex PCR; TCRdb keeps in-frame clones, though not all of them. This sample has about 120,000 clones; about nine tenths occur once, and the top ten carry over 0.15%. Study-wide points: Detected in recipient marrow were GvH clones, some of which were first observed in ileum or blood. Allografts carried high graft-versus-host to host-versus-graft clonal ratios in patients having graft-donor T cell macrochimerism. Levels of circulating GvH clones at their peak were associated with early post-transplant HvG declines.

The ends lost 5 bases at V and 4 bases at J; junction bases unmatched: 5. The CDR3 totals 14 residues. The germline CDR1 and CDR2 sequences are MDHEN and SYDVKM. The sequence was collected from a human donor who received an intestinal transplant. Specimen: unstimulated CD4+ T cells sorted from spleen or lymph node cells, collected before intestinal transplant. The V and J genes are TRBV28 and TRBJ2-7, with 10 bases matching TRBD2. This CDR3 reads CASSRAGGHYEQYF. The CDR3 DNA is TGTGCCAGCAGTCGAGCGGGAGGGCATTACGAGCAGTACTTC.